This T cell receptor (beta chain) was identified during a study of blood T cell repertoires in COVID-19. Study overall: Italy, Spain and the United States were the sources of the convalescent and acute COVID-19 samples. Sources were T cells, B-cell-depleted T cells, or PBMCs; the material itself was cDNA or gDNA.

Methods used by the authors: Reference gene primers were amplified, and this amplification served to estimate nucleated cell counts. Here immunoSEQ multiplex PCR was the method, and the copy in TCRdb shows in-frame clones only, minus some. The D gene and trimming were derived from the DNA, and the V and J assignments and clone size from that table. The data contain fewer than 350,000 clones, 65% to 90% of them singletons. V trimming: 4 bases; J trimming: 4 bases; junction bases outside the gene matches: 6. The V gene's germline CDR1 is KGHDR and CDR2 SFDVKD. There are 15 residues in the CDR3. This receptor was identified in an older woman with active or convalescent COVID-19. V and J are TRBV24-1 and TRBJ2-1; 7 bases match TRBD1. Source material: peripheral blood. The CDR3 is CATSDRDSIYNEQFF. DNA of the CDR3: TGTGCCACCAGTGACCGGGACAGTATTTACAATGAGCAGTTCTTC.